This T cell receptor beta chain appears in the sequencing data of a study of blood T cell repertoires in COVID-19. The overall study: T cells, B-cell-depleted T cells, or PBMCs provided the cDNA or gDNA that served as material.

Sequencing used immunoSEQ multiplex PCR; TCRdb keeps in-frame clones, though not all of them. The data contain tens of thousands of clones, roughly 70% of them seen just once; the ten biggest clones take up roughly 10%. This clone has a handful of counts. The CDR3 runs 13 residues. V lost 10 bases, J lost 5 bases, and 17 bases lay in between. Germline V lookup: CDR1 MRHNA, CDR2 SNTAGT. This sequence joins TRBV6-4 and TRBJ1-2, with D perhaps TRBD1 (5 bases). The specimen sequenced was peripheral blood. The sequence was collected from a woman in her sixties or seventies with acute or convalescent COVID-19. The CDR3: CATNSRVGYGYTF. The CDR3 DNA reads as TGTGCCACCAACTCCAGGGTGGGGTATGGCTACACCTTC.